Presented here are 8 T cell receptor beta chains from one specimen sequenced in a study of shared clonotypes between healthy human individuals. Sequencing used immunoSEQ multiplex PCR; TCRdb keeps in-frame clones, though not all of them. The table shows around 610,000 clones, with roughly 96% occurring only once. Naive CD8 populations comprised CD45RO-negative cells positively selected for CCR7, excluding terminally differentiated effector memory CD45RA+ cells. Sequencing was done on a sample of naive CD8+ T cells sorted from blood. These receptors were obtained from a woman aged 25 to 39 in good health.

V is TRBV6-1 and J is TRBJ1-5; D perhaps matches TRBD1 (5 bases). Trimming shortened V by 7 bases and J by 6 bases, and 16 bases separated the two germline ends. Looked up from germline, CDR1 is MNHNS and CDR2 is SASEGT. The CDR3 has 14 amino acids. The CDR3 reads CASTWGGVGQPQHF. DNA for the CDR3: TGTGCCAGCACTTGGGGCGGTGTAGGTCAGCCCCAGCATTTT.

This chain uses TRBV28 with TRBJ2-1, with a possible D match to TRBD1 (5 bases). The CDR3 extends over 14 amino acids. Germline CDR1 is MDHEN and CDR2 is SYDVKM. V lost 4 bases, J lost 9 bases, and 16 bases lay in between. The CDR3 spells CASSSSQGLREQFF. The CDR3 DNA reads as TGTGCCAGCAGTTCATCCCAGGGTCTCCGTGAGCAGTTCTTC. Supplemented by reference TRBV28 and TRBJ2-1, the full variable domain reads DVKVTQSSRYLVKRTGEKVFLECVQDMDHENMFWYRQDPGLGLRLIYFSYDVKMKEKGDIPEGYSVSREKKERFSLILESASTNQTSMYLCASSSSQGLREQFFGPGTRLTVL.

This clone was picked up a small number of times. V usage is TRBV9 and J usage is TRBJ1-3; D gene unclear. CDR3 length: 15 amino acids. V was clipped by 3 bases and J by 0 bases, with 10 bases between them. Germline V lookup: CDR1 SGDLS, CDR2 YYNGEE. The CDR3 DNA sequence: TGTGCCAGCAGCGATTCACAGAGCTCTGGAAACACCATATATTTT. Protein product: CASSDSQSSGNTIYF.

The CDR3 coding sequence is TGTGCCAGCAAAAACAGGGACTCTCAGCCCCAGCATTTT. It encodes CASKNRDSQPQHF. The chain couples TRBV28 to TRBJ1-5, with D maybe TRBD1 (6 bases). The CDR3 loop spans 13 amino acids. The germline CDR1 and CDR2 sequences are MDHEN and SYDVKM. V was clipped by 7 bases and J by 6 bases, with 13 bases between them.

V usage is TRBV11-2 and J usage is TRBJ2-7, with TRBD1 matching 10 bases. This CDR3 is built from 13 residues. CDR1 and CDR2 from the germline V gene are SGHAT and FQNNGV. V dropped 8 bases and J dropped 0; count of bases not matched to a gene: 1. The CDR3 DNA follows: TGTGCCAGCGGGACAGGGGACTCCTACGAGCAGTACTTC. It is translated as CASGTGDSYEQYF.

The rearrangement joins TRBV11-2 to TRBJ2-5, with TRBD2 as a possible D gene (5 bases). Trimming pared 3 bases from V and 1 base from J, leaving 18 bases between. CDR3 length: 17 amino acids. Looked up from germline, CDR1 is SGHAT and CDR2 is FQNNGV. CDR3 DNA sequence: TGTGCCAGCAGCTTCCCCATGGGAGAGTGGGGCCAAGAGACCCAGTACTTC. As protein: CASSFPMGEWGQETQYF.

The chain links TRBV4-1 to TRBJ1-1; D gene ambiguous. CDR3 length: 16 residues. V was pared by 0 bases and J by 3 bases, with 14 bases between. Looked up from germline, CDR1 is MGHRA and CDR2 is YSYEKL. The CDR3, as DNA: TGCGCCAGCAGCCAAGAAGACTTAGGCTCTGACACTGAAGCTTTCTTT. It encodes CASSQEDLGSDTEAFF.

The V call is TRBV5-6, the J call TRBJ1-1, with TRBD1 matching 10 bases. The CDR3 length is 15 residues. The J segment lost 4 bases and the V segment lost 4 bases, leaving 7 bases of the junction unmatched. Germline lookup yields CDR1 SGHDT and CDR2 YYEEEE. The CDR3 DNA reads as TGTGCCAGCAGCGGGGGGACAGGGGCGTCCACTGAAGCTTTCTTT. Its protein is CASSGGTGASTEAFF. The whole variable domain, remainder taken from reference TRBV5-6 and TRBJ1-1, is DAGVTQSPTHLIKTRGQQVTLRCSPKSGHDTVSWYQQALGQGPQFIFQYYEEEERQRGNFPDRFSGHQFPNYSSELNVNALLLGDSALYLCASSGGTGASTEAFFGQGTRLTVV.